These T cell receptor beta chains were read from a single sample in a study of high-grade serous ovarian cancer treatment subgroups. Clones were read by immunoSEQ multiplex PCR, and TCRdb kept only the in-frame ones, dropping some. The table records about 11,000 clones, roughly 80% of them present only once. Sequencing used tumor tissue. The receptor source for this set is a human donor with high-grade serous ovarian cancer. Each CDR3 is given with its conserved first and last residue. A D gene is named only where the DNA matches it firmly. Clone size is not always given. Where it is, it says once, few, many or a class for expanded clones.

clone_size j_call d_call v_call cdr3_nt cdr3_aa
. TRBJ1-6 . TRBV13 TGTGCCAGCAGCTTTATTAGCGGCAGCCTCCACTTT CASSFISGSLHF
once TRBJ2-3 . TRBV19 TGTGCCAGTGGCCCAGCGACTAGCACAGATACGCAGTATTTT CASGPATSTDTQYF
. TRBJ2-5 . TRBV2 TGTGCCAGCGGGACTTCCGAATCCGAGCCTAAGGGGACCCAGTACTTC CASGTSESEPKGTQYF
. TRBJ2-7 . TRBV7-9 TGTGCCAGCAGTGCTCCGGGACTGGGGACCTACGAGCAGTACTTC CASSAPGLGTYEQYF
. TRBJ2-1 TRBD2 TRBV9 TGTGCCAGCAGCGTAAGGACTAGCGGTGACAATGAGCAGTTCTTC CASSVRTSGDNEQFF
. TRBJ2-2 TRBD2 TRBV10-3 TGTGCCATCAGGGGGACTAGCGGGAGGAACACCGGGGAGCTGTTTTTT CAIRGTSGRNTGELFF
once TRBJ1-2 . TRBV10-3 TGTGCCAGCGAAGGGGGTAGCGGCTACACCTTC CASEGGSGYTF
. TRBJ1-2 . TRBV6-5 TGTGCCAGCAGTTACTCCCCGGTAGATGGCTACACCTTC CASSYSPVDGYTF
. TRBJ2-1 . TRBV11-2 TGTGCCAGCAGCTCCCCCCCCCTAGCGCCCCGTAATGAGCAGTTCTTC CASSSPPLAPRNEQFF
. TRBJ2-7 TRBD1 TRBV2 TGTGCCAGCAGTAGGACAGGGCAGGGCGAGCAGTACTTC CASSRTGQGEQYF
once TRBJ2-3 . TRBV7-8 TGTGCCAGCAGCTTATACTGGGGTTTGGAGGGGCCAAACACAGATACGCAGTATTTT CASSLYWGLEGPNTDTQYF
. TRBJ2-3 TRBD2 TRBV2 TGTGCCAGCAGTTCGCGGGGACTAGCCGGAGATACGCAGTATTTT CASSSRGLAGDTQYF
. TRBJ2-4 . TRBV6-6 TGTGCCAGCGCAGTAATGGACAAAAACATTCAGTACTTC CASAVMDKNIQYF
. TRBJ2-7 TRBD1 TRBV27 TGTGCCAGCAGTTTACACGGAAGGGGGCTCTACGAGCAGTACTTC CASSLHGRGLYEQYF
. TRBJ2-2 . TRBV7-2 TGTGCCAGCAGCTTAGGCGAAGGGTCCAACACCGGGGAGCTGTTTTTT CASSLGEGSNTGELFF
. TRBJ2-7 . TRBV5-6 TGTGCCAGCAGCTTCACCACTGGTACAGACCCATACGAGCAGTACTTC CASSFTTGTDPYEQYF
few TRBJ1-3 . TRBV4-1 TGCGCCAGCAGCCAAGGTGGAAACACCATATATTTT CASSQGGNTIYF
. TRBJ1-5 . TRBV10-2 TGCGCCAGCAGTGAGTGGGACACAAACAATCAGCCCCAGCATTTT CASSEWDTNNQPQHF
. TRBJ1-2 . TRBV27 TGTGCCAGCAGTTTATCCCCGACAGGTGGGGGCCGTAGTGGCTACACCTTC CASSLSPTGGGRSGYTF
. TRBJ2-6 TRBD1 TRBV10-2 TGCGCCTCCGACAGGGGGCTCGGGGCCAACGTCCTGACTTTC CASDRGLGANVLTF
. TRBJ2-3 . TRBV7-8 TGTGCCAGCAGCTTCGACAGCGCTCAATCCCGTCCTAGCACAGATACGCAGTATTTT CASSFDSAQSRPSTDTQYF
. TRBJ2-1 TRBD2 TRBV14 TGTGCCAGCAGCGTACTAGCGGGAACCAATGAGCAGTTCTTC CASSVLAGTNEQFF
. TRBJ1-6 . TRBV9 TGTGCCAGCAGCCAGTCGAGCGGGGTTAATTCACCCCTCCACTTT CASSQSSGVNSPLHF
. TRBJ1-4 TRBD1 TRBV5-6 TGTGCCAGCAGCCCCGGGACAGGCGAAGAAAAACTGTTTTTT CASSPGTGEEKLFF
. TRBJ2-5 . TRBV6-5 TGTGCCAGCAGTTCTCCGGGGAGGCGGGGAGAGACCCAGTACTTC CASSSPGRRGETQYF
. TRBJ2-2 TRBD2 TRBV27 TGTGCCAGCAGTAAAGGACTAGCGGGAGCCACCGGGGAGCTGTTTTTT CASSKGLAGATGELFF
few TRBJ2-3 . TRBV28 TGTGCCAGCAGTAACGCCGACTCTCGCGACACAGATACGCAGTATTTT CASSNADSRDTDTQYF
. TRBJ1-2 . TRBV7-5 TGTGCCAGAGGTCGTGCAGTTCAAAGATATGGCTACACCTTC CARGRAVQRYGYTF
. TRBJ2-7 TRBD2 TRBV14 TGTGCCAGCAGCCAAGATCACGGCGGGGGCTCCTACGAGCAGTACTTC CASSQDHGGGSYEQYF
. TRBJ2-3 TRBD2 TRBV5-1 TGCGCCAGCAGCTTGATCCTAGCGGGAGAAGATACGCAGTATTTT CASSLILAGEDTQYF
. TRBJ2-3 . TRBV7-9 TGTGCCAGCAGCTCAGGGGCTATCGGGGGCCTCACAGATACGCAGTATTTT CASSSGAIGGLTDTQYF
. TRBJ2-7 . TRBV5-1 TGCGCCAGCAGCCCACAAACTTCAAACTACGAGCAGTACTTC CASSPQTSNYEQYF
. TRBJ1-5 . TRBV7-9 TGTGCCAGCAGCTTAAATCCCCCCGGCAGGGGAAGAAATCAGCCCCAGCATTTT CASSLNPPGRGRNQPQHF
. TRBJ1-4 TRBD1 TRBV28 TGTGCCAGCAGTTTAAGGGGACAGGATAATGAAAAACTGTTTTTT CASSLRGQDNEKLFF
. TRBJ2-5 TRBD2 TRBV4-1 TGCGCCAGCAGCCAAGAGGATGCGGGAGGGCAGGAGACCCAGTACTTC CASSQEDAGGQETQYF
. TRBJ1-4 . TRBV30 TGTGCCTGGAGCTCACAGGGACTTAATGAAAAACTGTTTTTT CAWSSQGLNEKLFF
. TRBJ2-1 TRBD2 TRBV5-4 TGTGCCAGCAGGCGCGGGAGCATGAATGAGCAGTTCTTC CASRRGSMNEQFF
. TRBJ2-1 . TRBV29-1 TGCAGCGTCCTTGGGGGGCGCGAGCAGTTCTTC CSVLGGREQFF
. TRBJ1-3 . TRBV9 TGTGCCAGCAGCGTAGGGGGGCCTGGAAACACCATATATTTT CASSVGGPGNTIYF
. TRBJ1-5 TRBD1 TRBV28 TGTGCCAGCACCCTTTGGACAGGGAGCAATCAGCCCCAGCATTTT CASTLWTGSNQPQHF
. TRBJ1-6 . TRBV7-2 TGTGCCAGCAGCCTAGGGTATACACCCCTCCACTTT CASSLGYTPLHF
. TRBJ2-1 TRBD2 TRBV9 TGTGCCAGCAGCGTACTAGCGGGACTCTCCTACAATGAGCAGTTCTTC CASSVLAGLSYNEQFF
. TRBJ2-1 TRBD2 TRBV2 TGTGCCAGCAGTGTAACTAGCGGCACCTACAATGAGCAGTTCTTC CASSVTSGTYNEQFF
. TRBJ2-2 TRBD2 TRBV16 TGTGCCAGCAGCCAATTCGGACTAGCGGATACGAACACCGGGGAGCTGTTTTTT CASSQFGLADTNTGELFF
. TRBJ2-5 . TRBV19 TGTGCCAGTAGTATCATAGGGGAAGAGACCCAGTACTTC CASSIIGEETQYF
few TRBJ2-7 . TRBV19 TGTGCCAGTAGTACAGGGGACGAGCAGTACTTC CASSTGDEQYF
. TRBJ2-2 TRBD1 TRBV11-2 TGTGCCAGCAGCCCTGGGACAGGGGGTAACACCGGGGAGCTGTTTTTT CASSPGTGGNTGELFF
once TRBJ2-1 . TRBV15 TGTGCCACCAGCAGGTCGGTTTACTCGAGCTCCTACAATGAGCAGTTCTTC CATSRSVYSSSYNEQFF
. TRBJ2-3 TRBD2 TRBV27 TGTGCCAGCAGTTGGACTAGCGGGGCCACAGATACGCAGTATTTT CASSWTSGATDTQYF
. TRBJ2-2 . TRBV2 TGTGCCAGCGACAGACTAACCGGGGAGCTGTTTTTT CASDRLTGELFF